This TCR beta chain was recovered during a study of blood T cell repertoires in COVID-19. Clones were sequenced by immunoSEQ multiplex PCR, and TCRdb holds only the in-frame ones, with some missing. In the table there are 180,000 or so clones, approximately 85% of which are singletons. Recovery meant two consecutive negative NP/OP PCR tests, professional clearance, or resolved symptoms. The sample consisted of PBMCs or T cells enriched from blood (not recorded which). The sequence was obtained from a middle-aged man who had recovered from COVID-19.

The CDR3 DNA sequence: TGTGCCAGCAGCTTAGCGTCCAACTGGGAGCAGTACTTC. It specifies CASSLASNWEQYF. V usage is TRBV7-2 and J usage is TRBJ2-7; no reliable D call. Trimming cost V 0 bases and J 7 bases, with 10 bases left between them. The germline gives CDR1 SGHTA, CDR2 FQGNSA. This CDR3 contains 13 residues. Supplemented by reference TRBV7-2 and TRBJ2-7, the full variable domain reads GAGVSQSPSNKVTEKGKDVELRCDPISGHTALYWYRQSLGQGLEFLIYFQGNSAPDKSGLPSDRFSAERTGGSVSTLTIQRTQQEDSAVYLCASSLASNWEQYFGPGTRLTVT.